One and the same sample provided the 27 T cell receptor beta chains below, sequenced in a study of blood T cell repertoires in COVID-19. Assay used: immunoSEQ multiplex PCR; TCRdb lists only in-frame clones, some missing. The sample yields around 250,000 clones, 80% to 90% seen once. Source material: PBMCs or T cells enriched from blood (not recorded which). Source of these receptors: a woman in her twenties or thirties who had recovered from COVID-19.

This clone was seen once. J is TRBJ2-7 and V is TRBV6-6; tentative D call: TRBD1 (6 bases). Trimming removed 5 bases from V and 1 base from J, with 12 bases in between. Germline CDR1 reads MNHNY; CDR2 reads SVGAGI (reference sequence). CDR3 length: 14 amino acids. The DNA for the CDR3 is TGTGCCAGCAGTCCCAACAGGGTGTCCTACGAGCAGTACTTC. Residues: CASSPNRVSYEQYF.

The J gene is TRBJ1-1, the V gene TRBV18, with 7 bases that match TRBD1. V was pared by 3 bases and J by 7 bases, with 5 bases of the junction left unmatched. The CDR3 runs 13 residues. Germline lookup yields CDR1 KGHSH and CDR2 LQKENI. Here the CDR3 reads CASSPGTAYEAFF. The CDR3 nucleotides read TGTGCCAGCTCACCCGGGACAGCTTATGAAGCTTTCTTT.

This chain links TRBV28 with TRBJ1-2, with TRBD1 as a possible D gene (5 bases). The CDR3 is 14 residues long. CDR1 is MDHEN and CDR2 is SYDVKM in the germline V gene. V lost 7 bases, J lost 4 bases, and 16 bases lay in between. The chain's CDR3 is CASIPTKGPYGYTF. CDR3 nucleotide sequence: TGTGCCAGCATCCCTACTAAGGGGCCCTATGGCTACACCTTC.

This chain joins TRBV3-1 (or the pseudogene TRBV3-2) and TRBJ2-2; 12 nucleotides match TRBD2. The CDR3 length is 17 residues. J gave up 3 bases and V 2 bases, and 4 bases lay outside the gene matches. CDR1 LGHDT and CDR2 YNNKEL come from the germline V gene (reference sequence). The CDR3: CASSQPSGRDYTGELFF. The CDR3 nucleotides are TGTGCCAGCAGCCAACCTAGCGGGAGGGACTACACCGGGGAGCTGTTTTTT.

This rearrangement joins TRBV24-1 to TRBJ2-7; D might be TRBD2 (5 bases). This CDR3 is built from 17 residues. Between the trimmed V and J ends, which lost 5 bases and 4 bases, there was a span of 23 bases. Per the germline V gene, CDR1 is KGHDR and CDR2 is SFDVKD. The CDR3 sequence is CATSVTTTSPPKYEQYF. The DNA of the CDR3 is TGTGCCACCAGTGTAACGACTACCTCTCCTCCTAAGTACGAGCAGTACTTC.

The rearrangement joins TRBV6-5 to TRBJ2-2; TRBD1 matches 9 bases. Germline values: CDR1 MNHEY, CDR2 SVGAGI. This CDR3 region has 14 residues. Germline trimming cut 7 bases from V and 4 bases from J; bases unmatched to any gene: 4. CDR3 residues: CASKGQGSTGELFF. CDR3 in DNA: TGTGCCAGCAAGGGACAGGGATCCACCGGGGAGCTGTTTTTT.

The chain recombines TRBV28 with TRBJ1-3, with 8 bases identical to TRBD1. The CDR3 runs to 14 residues. Germline CDR1 is MDHEN and CDR2 is SYDVKM. V was clipped by 7 bases and J by 8 bases; unmatched bases: 10. The CDR3 loop is CASKPTGVGHTIYF. The CDR3 bases are TGTGCCAGCAAACCGACAGGGGTCGGACACACCATATATTTT.

This chain uses TRBV5-1 with TRBJ1-1; 8 bases fit TRBD1. J gave up 5 bases and V 3 bases, and 9 bases lay outside the gene matches. The CDR3 has 15 residues. Germline V CDR1 and CDR2: SGHRS, YFSETQ. The CDR3 DNA follows: TGCGCCAGCAGCTCTAACAGGGGGTGGGATACTGAAGCTTTCTTT. Translated, it gives CASSSNRGWDTEAFF. Filled out from reference TRBV5-1 and TRBJ1-1, the complete variable domain reads KAGVTQTPRYLIKTRGQQVTLSCSPISGHRSVSWYQQTPGQGLQFLFEYFSETQRNKGNFPGRFSGRQFSNSRSEMNVSTLELGDSALYLCASSSNRGWDTEAFFGQGTRLTVV.

The chain is built from TRBV7-9 and TRBJ1-1; 7 bases map to TRBD1. This CDR3 is 16 amino acids long. J lost 1 base, V lost 5 bases, and 10 bases had no gene match. Per the germline V gene, CDR1 is SEHNR and CDR2 is FQNEAQ (reference sequence). CDR3 in DNA: TGTGCCAGCAGCCAGGGGGGTAACCAGGGGAACACTGAAGCTTTCTTT. Protein product: CASSQGGNQGNTEAFF.

The V gene is TRBV20-1, the J gene TRBJ1-2, with D perhaps TRBD1 (5 bases). V was trimmed by 3 bases and J by 4 bases, leaving 9 bases between them. CDR3 length: 12 residues. Germline lookup yields CDR1 DFQATT and CDR2 SNEGSKA (reference sequence). The CDR3 nucleotides are TGCAGTGCTAGTCACGGGGGCTATGGCTACACCTTC. Amino acid sequence: CSASHGGYGYTF.

The genes are TRBV7-8 and TRBJ2-3, with a weak D call TRBD1 (5 bases). V gave up 3 bases and J gave up 1 base, with 8 bases separating them. In germline, CDR1 is SGHVS, CDR2 FQNEAQ. The length of the CDR3 is 14 residues. The CDR3 nucleotides are TGTGCCAGCAGCTTCCAGGGCGGCACAGATACGCAGTATTTT. Translation: CASSFQGGTDTQYF.

The J gene is TRBJ2-7, the V gene TRBV11-2; 11 bases line up with TRBD1. Germline lookup yields CDR1 SGHAT and CDR2 FQNNGV. The CDR3 length is 15 residues. Germline trimming cut 5 bases from V and 6 bases from J; bases unmatched to any gene: 9. The CDR3: CASSPSPGTGGEQYF. DNA of the CDR3: TGTGCCAGCAGCCCGAGCCCCGGGACAGGGGGCGAGCAGTACTTC.

The chain employs TRBV29-1 and TRBJ2-7, with D maybe TRBD1 (6 bases). The germline V gene encodes CDR1 SQVTM and CDR2 ANQGSEA. V was shortened by 6 bases and J by 0 bases, with 12 bases between the two germline ends. CDR3 length: 13 residues. The CDR3 protein is CSVYDRSSYEQYF. In DNA, the CDR3 is TGCAGCGTGTACGACAGGAGCTCCTACGAGCAGTACTTC.

This clone was counted once. The chain's CDR3 is CASRQGAGNTGELFF. As DNA, the CDR3 is TGTGCCAGCAGACAAGGGGCAGGGAACACCGGGGAGCTGTTTTTT. The chain is built from TRBV6-5 and TRBJ2-2, with D maybe TRBD1 (5 bases). V lost 6 bases and J lost 1, with 12 bases in between. The V gene's germline CDR1 is MNHEY and CDR2 SVGAGI. The CDR3 totals 15 residues.

The chain couples TRBV5-1 to TRBJ1-1, with TRBD1 as a possible D gene (5 bases). V lost 4 bases, J lost 2 bases, and 15 bases lay in between. This CDR3 region has 15 residues. Per germline, CDR1 SGHRS and CDR2 YFSETQ. CDR3 sequence reads: CASSPRVGTNTEAFF. The DNA for the CDR3 is TGCGCCAGCAGCCCCAGGGTGGGCACCAACACTGAAGCTTTCTTT.

The CDR3 sequence: CATQRGGLSSYEQYF. CDR3 nucleotide sequence: TGTGCCACCCAAAGAGGCGGTTTGAGCTCCTACGAGCAGTACTTC. V gene TRBV28 combines with J gene TRBJ2-7; D gene ambiguous. The CDR3 covers 15 residues. V lost 10 bases, J lost 0 bases, and 19 bases lay in between. From germline, CDR1 is MDHEN and CDR2 SYDVKM.

The chain recombines TRBV27 with TRBJ1-5; a possible D gene is TRBD1 (5 bases). Between the trimmed V and J ends, which lost 5 bases and 9 bases, there was a span of 14 bases. There are 13 residues in the CDR3. Germline V gene lookup returns CDR1 MNHEY and CDR2 SMNVEV (reference sequence). In DNA form, the CDR3 reads TGTGCCAGCAGTCTGGACAACCTGTGGCCCCAGCATTTT. This encodes CASSLDNLWPQHF.

The chain carries TRBV11-3 and TRBJ2-5; 16 positions agree with TRBD2. The germline V gene has CDR1 SGHNT and CDR2 YENEEA. The CDR3 has 16 amino acids. With V trimmed by 5 bases and J by 3 bases, 3 bases remained unmatched. The CDR3 region is CASSLGTSGGEETQYF. Here the CDR3 DNA reads TGTGCCAGCAGCCTCGGGACTAGCGGGGGGGAAGAGACCCAGTACTTC.

The V gene is TRBV7-3, the J gene TRBJ2-2; 8 nucleotides line up with TRBD2. Germline V CDR1 and CDR2: SGHTA, FQGTGA. The CDR3 sequence is 18 residues long. V lost 2 bases and J lost 7; bases outside the gene matches: 15. CDR3 loop: CASSLGRARREVDGELFF. The DNA of the CDR3 is TGTGCCAGCAGCTTAGGGAGGGCCCGGCGGGAGGTTGACGGGGAGCTGTTTTTT.

This chain connects TRBV6-5 to TRBJ2-2; D is unresolved. V shed 1 base and J shed 7 bases, with 4 bases lying between them. The germline V gene encodes CDR1 MNHEY and CDR2 SVGAGI. This CDR3 is 12 amino acids long. CDR3 sequence reads: CASSYFSGELFF. The CDR3 region has the DNA TGTGCCAGCAGTTACTTCAGCGGGGAGCTGTTTTTT.

CDR3 sequence (DNA): TGTGCCAGCAGCCCCCTGGGCAGGGAAGAGACCCAGTACTTC. This gives the protein CASSPLGREETQYF. The V gene is TRBV28, the J gene TRBJ2-5, with D perhaps TRBD1 (5 bases). Germline V gene sequence: CDR1 MDHEN, CDR2 SYDVKM. This CDR3 contains 14 residues. Between the trimmed V and J ends, which lost 6 bases and 3 bases, there was a span of 14 bases.

The rearrangement uses TRBV4-2 and TRBJ2-1, with 8 bases fitting TRBD2. After removal of 1 base from V and 9 bases from J, the junction contained 14 bases not matched to a gene. This CDR3 is built from 17 residues. Germline V gives CDR1 LGHNA, CDR2 YNFKEQ. In DNA form, the CDR3 reads TGTGCCAGCAGCCAAGCAACCCCCCAGCGGGAGAAGGGTGAGCAGTTCTTC. Amino acids: CASSQATPQREKGEQFF.

This chain connects TRBV7-9 to TRBJ2-1, with 9 positions matching TRBD1. The CDR3 runs 15 residues. Unmatched junction bases numbered 5, after V lost 5 bases and J lost 3 bases. Per the germline V gene, CDR1 is SEHNR and CDR2 is FQNEAQ (reference sequence). Here the CDR3 DNA reads TGTGCCAGCAGCCAGCGGGGACAGGGCTACAATGAGCAGTTCTTC. It encodes CASSQRGQGYNEQFF.

This chain connects TRBV5-6 to TRBJ2-7; D gene unclear. The V and J ends lost 4 bases and 4 bases respectively, with 6 bases between them. From germline, CDR1 is SGHDT and CDR2 YYEEEE. The CDR3 runs to 11 residues. As DNA, the CDR3 is TGTGCCAGCAGCCGCGATTACGAGCAGTACTTC. It encodes CASSRDYEQYF.

The chain links TRBV5-4 to TRBJ2-3, with 11 positions matching TRBD2. After removal of 4 bases from V and 2 bases from J, the junction contained 6 bases not matched to a gene. CDR1 is SGHNT, CDR2 YYREEE, per germline (reference sequence). The length of the CDR3 is 16 residues. CDR3 protein: CASSHGTSGITDTQYF. CDR3 in DNA: TGTGCCAGCAGCCATGGGACTAGCGGTATCACAGATACGCAGTATTTT.

The V call is TRBV4-3, the J call TRBJ2-3, with a possible D match to TRBD2 (5 bases). Trimming stripped 0 bases from V and 7 bases from J, with 14 bases between. This CDR3 contains 15 residues. Germline CDR1 reads LGHNA; CDR2 reads YSLEER. This chain's CDR3 is CASSQDGQNGNTQYF. The DNA for the CDR3 is TGCGCCAGCAGCCAAGATGGGCAGAACGGGAATACGCAGTATTTT.

V gene TRBV7-2 combines with J gene TRBJ1-6, with D unclear. The CDR3 loop spans 15 amino acids. Trimming left V 4 bases short and J 7 bases short, with 14 bases between. Germline V lookup: CDR1 SGHTA, CDR2 FQGNSA. CDR3 in DNA: TGTGCCAGCAGCTCTACCCGGTTATACAATTCACCCCTCCACTTT. Protein sequence: CASSSTRLYNSPLHF. Based on the CDR3 plus reference TRBV7-2 and TRBJ1-6, the full variable domain is GAGVSQSPSNKVTEKGKDVELRCDPISGHTALYWYRQSLGQGLEFLIYFQGNSAPDKSGLPSDRFSAERTGGSVSTLTIQRTQQEDSAVYLCASSSTRLYNSPLHFGNGTRLTVT.